This T cell receptor beta chain was sequenced during a study of CD8 T cells in ankylosing spondylitis. One entry per CDR3 protein results from TCRdb running MiXCR on the 5' RACE reads. The table records about 200,000 distinct CDR3 sequences, 13% of them present only once. V was clipped by 7 bases and J by 0 bases, with 13 bases between them. This CDR3 has 15 residues. This clonotype was detected only a few times. The chain combines TRBV12-3 or TRBV12-4 with TRBJ1-5; D is perhaps TRBD1 (5 bases). This receptor was identified in a male donor with ankylosing spondylitis or in good health (not recorded which). Sequencing was done on a sample of blood, either unsorted or a sorted T cell fraction (not recorded which). CDR3 in amino acids: CASTLRGFSNQPQHF. The CDR3 bases are TGTGCCAGCACCCTCCGGGGGTTTAGCAATCAGCCCCAGCATTTT.